Following are 3 T cell receptor beta chains from one sample sequenced in a study of response to subunit inactivated influenza vaccine. TCRdb reprocessed the RT-PCR reads with MiXCR, giving one entry per CDR3 protein. The sample shows roughly 780,000 distinct CDR3 sequences, approximately 17% of them seen only once. The sample was PBMCs from blood, taken 4 to 6 days after vaccination. All receptors derive from a man aged 50-60 years who received an inactivated influenza vaccine.

This clonotype was picked up a small number of times. The V and J genes are TRBV7-9 and TRBJ1-1, with no clear D. The germline V gene has CDR1 SEHNR and CDR2 FQNEAQ (reference sequence). The CDR3 is 17 amino acids. V shed 0 bases and J shed 3 bases, with 17 bases lying between them. CDR3 region: CASSLARRLAADTEAFF. In DNA form, the CDR3 reads TGTGCCAGCAGCTTAGCGCGAAGGTTGGCAGCTGACACTGAAGCTTTCTTT.

The V call is TRBV10-3, the J call TRBJ2-1; D is uncertain. Germline V lookup: CDR1 ENHRY, CDR2 SYGVKD. The CDR3 sequence is 13 residues long. V was trimmed by 3 bases and J by 4 bases, leaving 7 bases between them. The CDR3 loop reads CAISETQYNEQFF. The CDR3 region has the DNA TGTGCCATCAGTGAAACCCAATACAATGAGCAGTTCTTC.

This clonotype came up a few times. V gene TRBV7-9 combines with J gene TRBJ2-7, with 7 bases lining up with TRBD1. The J segment lost 5 bases and the V segment lost 2 bases, leaving 3 bases of the junction unmatched. The CDR3 loop spans 13 amino acids. Germline V lookup: CDR1 SEHNR, CDR2 FQNEAQ (reference sequence). Written as DNA, the CDR3 is TGTGCCAGCAGCTTATTACAGGGGAACGAGCAGTACTTC. This encodes CASSLLQGNEQYF.